These T cell receptor beta chains were read from a single sample in a study of cytomegalovirus exposure and HLA in healthy donors. The table came from immunoSEQ multiplex PCR; TCRdb's copy has only in-frame clones and leaves some out. The top ten hold under 2.5% of the sample, which has more than 100,000 clones, just over 15% seen once. Sequenced: PBMCs. The source is a woman aged 18-29 years in good health and CMV-seronegative. The CDR3 runs from the conserved cysteine through the conserved F or W. The order of the fields is V gene, D gene, J gene, clone size, CDR3 protein, CDR3 DNA. A D gene is named only where the DNA matches it firmly. For some rows the clone size is stated as once, few or many, or as a class when expanded; others skip it.

TRBV28	TRBD1	TRBJ2-3	few	CASSDWDRGTDTQYF	TGTGCCAGCAGTGACTGGGACAGGGGGACAGATACGCAGTATTTT
TRBV7-2	-	TRBJ1-5	-	CASSLEWQGQGQPQHF	TGTGCCAGCAGCTTAGAGTGGCAGGGGCAAGGACAGCCCCAGCATTTT
TRBV28	TRBD2	TRBJ2-7	-	CASRALAGQQYF	TGTGCCAGCAGAGCGCTAGCGGGGCAGCAGTACTTC
TRBV4-2	TRBD1	TRBJ1-6	few	CASSHTGDNSPLHF	TGTGCCAGCAGCCACACAGGGGATAATTCACCCCTCCACTTT
TRBV6-5	TRBD2	TRBJ2-5	-	CASSSPRGELVTQYF	TGTGCCAGCAGTTCTCCCCGGGGGGAGTTGGTGACCCAGTACTTC
TRBV28	-	TRBJ2-1	few	CASSSMNGGPSSYNEQFF	TGTGCCAGCAGTTCCATGAACGGGGGACCGAGCTCCTACAATGAGCAGTTCTTC
TRBV4-3	-	TRBJ1-2	few	CASSQAERQLGGYTF	TGCGCCAGCAGCCAAGCGGAAAGACAGTTGGGAGGCTACACCTTC
TRBV10-3	TRBD1	TRBJ2-7	few	CAIGGDREYVGEQYF	TGTGCCATCGGAGGGGACAGGGAGTATGTGGGCGAGCAGTACTTC
TRBV28	TRBD1	TRBJ1-2	few	CASIHTGESRGYTF	TGTGCCAGCATACATACAGGGGAAAGCCGTGGCTACACCTTC
TRBV5-6	-	TRBJ1-2	few	CASSLDRVYGYTF	TGTGCCAGCAGCTTGGACAGGGTCTATGGCTACACCTTC
TRBV5-6	TRBD1	TRBJ1-3	-	CASSSGQGHSGNTIYF	TGTGCCAGCAGCTCGGGACAGGGGCACTCTGGAAACACCATATATTTT
TRBV27	-	TRBJ1-1	-	CASRPRTPRWGNTEAFF	TGTGCCAGCAGACCCCGGACACCACGGTGGGGGAACACTGAAGCTTTCTTT
TRBV9	TRBD1	TRBJ2-7	-	CASSVEDRGYEQYF	TGTGCCAGCAGCGTAGAGGACAGGGGGTACGAGCAGTACTTC
TRBV6-5	-	TRBJ2-7	few	CASSYFGSYEQYF	TGTGCCAGCAGTTACTTTGGGAGCTACGAGCAGTACTTC
TRBV7-6	TRBD2	TRBJ2-7	-	CASSPIAGSPYEQYF	TGTGCCAGCAGCCCGATAGCGGGGAGCCCCTACGAGCAGTACTTC
TRBV28	-	TRBJ2-7	few	CASGAVSSYEQYF	TGTGCCAGCGGGGCCGTTAGCTCCTACGAGCAGTACTTC
TRBV6-5	-	TRBJ1-2	-	CASSYSNRRLGHTF	TGTGCCAGCAGTTACTCTAATCGACGACTTGGCCACACCTTC
TRBV6-1	-	TRBJ2-2	-	CASSDRVAANTGELFF	TGTGCCAGCAGTGACAGGGTGGCCGCGAACACCGGGGAGCTGTTTTTT
TRBV7-3	TRBD1	TRBJ1-2	few	CASSSSGQGGNYGYTF	TGTGCCAGCAGCTCTTCCGGACAGGGGGGAAACTATGGCTACACCTTC
TRBV5-6	TRBD1	TRBJ2-5	few	CASTEDRAETQYF	TGTGCCAGCACCGAGGACAGGGCAGAGACCCAGTACTTC
TRBV5-1	TRBD1	TRBJ1-1	few	CASGTGGARTEAFF	TGCGCCAGCGGGACAGGGGGCGCAAGAACTGAAGCTTTCTTT
TRBV5-1	-	TRBJ2-7	few	CASSRRGLSYEQYF	TGCGCCAGCAGCCGCCGGGGACTCTCCTACGAGCAGTACTTC
TRBV27	-	TRBJ1-1	-	CASSLNPRGNTEAFF	TGTGCCAGCAGTTTAAATCCCAGGGGTAACACTGAAGCTTTCTTT
TRBV7-6	-	TRBJ2-1	few	CASSFRYDEQFF	TGTGCCAGCAGCTTTCGCTATGATGAGCAGTTCTTC
TRBV5-4	-	TRBJ2-5	-	CASSFEVQETQYF	TGTGCCAGCAGCTTCGAGGTACAAGAGACCCAGTACTTC
TRBV5-6	-	TRBJ1-2	few	CASSLGGSYGYTF	TGTGCCAGCAGCTTGGGAGGGAGCTATGGCTACACCTTC
TRBV29-1	-	TRBJ1-1	few	CSVETGRRTEAFF	TGCAGCGTTGAAACAGGGAGACGGACTGAAGCTTTCTTT
TRBV11-2	TRBD2	TRBJ2-7	few	CASSLGSGSFYEQYF	TGTGCCAGCAGCTTAGGGAGCGGGAGCTTTTACGAGCAGTACTTC
TRBV7-8	TRBD1	TRBJ1-2	-	CASSLAGQVHGYTF	TGTGCCAGCAGCTTAGCGGGACAGGTCCATGGCTACACCTTC
TRBV29-1	-	TRBJ2-5	few	CSALGAGFQETQYF	TGCAGCGCCCTAGGGGCGGGGTTCCAAGAGACCCAGTACTTC
TRBV5-1	TRBD2	TRBJ2-5	few	CASSLRGLAGDAQYF	TGCGCCAGCAGTTTAAGAGGACTAGCGGGAGATGCTCAGTACTTC
TRBV5-1	TRBD1	TRBJ2-1	-	CASSLEGQDYNEQFF	TGCGCCAGCAGCTTGGAGGGACAGGACTACAATGAGCAGTTCTTC
TRBV2	-	TRBJ1-4	few	CASRVRGIEKLFF	TGTGCCAGCAGGGTCAGGGGCATTGAAAAACTGTTTTTT
TRBV5-1	-	TRBJ2-5	-	CASSSTGGGKETQYF	TGCGCCAGCAGCTCTACGGGGGGCGGTAAAGAGACCCAGTACTTC
TRBV11-2	-	TRBJ2-5	-	CASSRGWEETQYF	TGTGCCAGCAGCCGAGGGTGGGAGGAGACCCAGTACTTC
TRBV14	-	TRBJ2-7	-	CASSQFGKTGYEQYF	TGTGCCAGCAGCCAATTTGGAAAAACAGGCTACGAGCAGTACTTC
TRBV2	TRBD1	TRBJ1-5	few	CASSEGGQGLSQPQHF	TGTGCCAGCAGTGAAGGGGGACAGGGTCTTAGTCAGCCCCAGCATTTT
TRBV5-1	-	TRBJ1-5	-	CASSLEGNNQPQHF	TGCGCCAGTAGCTTGGAGGGGAACAATCAGCCCCAGCATTTT
TRBV28	-	TRBJ2-5	few	CASRGRAPLGKTQYF	TGTGCCAGCAGGGGCAGGGCGCCCCTAGGGAAGACCCAGTACTTC
TRBV28	TRBD1	TRBJ1-1	few	CAIKKGAPASEAFF	TGTGCCATAAAAAAGGGGGCCCCGGCATCTGAAGCTTTCTTT
TRBV6-5	-	TRBJ1-1	-	CASSASPTGHIEAFF	TGTGCCAGCAGCGCAAGCCCTACAGGTCATATTGAAGCTTTCTTT
TRBV5-1	-	TRBJ1-3	-	CASSLGQVGGNTIYF	TGCGCCAGCAGCTTGGGACAGGTCGGGGGAAACACCATATATTTT
TRBV7-3	-	TRBJ1-1	few	CASSPRENTEAFF	TGTGCCAGCAGCCCCAGGGAGAACACTGAAGCTTTCTTT
TRBV5-1	TRBD1	TRBJ2-7	few	CASSSGTGGYEQYF	TGCGCCAGCTCCTCCGGGACAGGGGGCTACGAGCAGTACTTC
TRBV19	-	TRBJ2-5	-	CASSILPQKQETQYF	TGTGCCAGTAGTATCCTCCCCCAGAAACAAGAGACCCAGTACTTC
TRBV6-1	-	TRBJ2-3	few	CASRAGIYPTDTQYF	TGTGCCAGCAGGGCAGGGATCTACCCCACAGATACGCAGTATTTT
TRBV25-1	TRBD1	TRBJ1-2	-	CASSDPRRTGFGYGYTF	TGTGCCAGCAGTGACCCACGCCGGACAGGGTTCGGCTATGGCTACACCTTC
TRBV6-4	TRBD2	TRBJ2-3	few	CASSDSSGGATDTQYF	TGTGCCAGCAGTGACTCAAGCGGGGGGGCAACAGATACGCAGTATTTT
TRBV9	-	TRBJ2-3	-	CASSAGDRAYTQYF	TGTGCCAGCAGCGCGGGGGACCGCGCGTATACGCAGTATTTT